Following are 13 T cell receptor beta chains from one sample sequenced in a study of control samples from healthy donors and cancer patients. The repertoire was sequenced with immunoSEQ multiplex PCR; TCRdb's copy has only in-frame clones and lacks some. The table includes about 150,000 clones, roughly 89% detected once. Sequences were obtained from blood. The receptors come from a man aged 30 to 45 in good health.

This chain uses TRBV10-3 with TRBJ2-7; 9 bases are shared with TRBD2. After removal of 2 bases from V and 6 bases from J, the junction contained 8 bases not matched to a gene. The CDR3 loop spans 15 amino acids. Germline V CDR1 and CDR2: ENHRY, SYGVKD. The CDR3 reads CAISEVAGVRSEQYF. In DNA form, the CDR3 reads TGTGCCATCAGTGAGGTAGCGGGGGTAAGAAGCGAGCAGTACTTC.

The chain is built from TRBV2 and TRBJ2-2; unclear D gene. The CDR3 is 12 amino acids. The germline CDR1 and CDR2 sequences are SNHLY and FYNNEI. The V gene lost 4 bases and the J gene lost 6 bases, with 6 bases spanning the gap. CDR3 loop: CASSGGAGELFF. CDR3 in DNA: TGTGCCAGCAGTGGAGGTGCCGGGGAGCTGTTTTTT.

V usage is TRBV7-8 and J usage is TRBJ2-1; 8 bases map to TRBD2. Per the germline V gene, CDR1 is SGHVS and CDR2 is FQNEAQ. There are 15 residues in the CDR3. The J segment lost 4 bases and the V segment lost 1 base, leaving 3 bases of the junction unmatched. CDR3 nucleotides: TGTGCCAGCAGCTTAGGGGCGGGGGGTTACAATGAGCAGTTCTTC. This translates into CASSLGAGGYNEQFF.

The count of this clone is one. For the CDR3, the DNA is TGTGCCAGCATGGTCCAGGGGGCCACCGGGGAGCTGTTTTTT. Translating it yields CASMVQGATGELFF. The chain couples TRBV2 to TRBJ2-2, with 8 nucleotides matching TRBD1. The trim removed 7 bases at V and 4 bases at J, leaving 5 bases unmatched. The CDR3 extends over 14 amino acids. In germline, CDR1 is SNHLY, CDR2 FYNNEI.

The gene calls are TRBV13 and TRBJ2-3; D unclear. Germline CDR1 reads PRHDT; CDR2 reads FYEKMQ (reference sequence). The V and J ends lost 3 bases and 2 bases respectively, with 9 bases between them. This CDR3 spans 14 amino acids. CDR3 residues: CASSFGLITDTQYF. Written as DNA, the CDR3 is TGTGCCAGCAGCTTCGGGCTGATCACAGATACGCAGTATTTT.

The chain couples TRBV5-6 to TRBJ1-1; D gene ambiguous. The CDR3 runs to 11 residues. V was cut by 5 bases and J by 7 bases, with 9 bases left in between. The germline CDR1 and CDR2 sequences are SGHDT and YYEEEE. The CDR3 is CASSWENEAFF. CDR3 coding DNA: TGTGCCAGCAGTTGGGAGAATGAAGCTTTCTTT.

V usage is TRBV2 and J usage is TRBJ1-6; 7 bases line up with TRBD1. Trimming cost V 3 bases and J 7 bases; bases outside gene matches: 3. Germline V gene data show CDR1 as SNHLY and CDR2 as FYNNEI. The length of the CDR3 is 14 residues. This CDR3 reads CASSETRGNSPLHF. The CDR3 DNA is TGTGCCAGCAGTGAGACCAGGGGGAATTCACCCCTCCACTTT.

V gene TRBV9 combines with J gene TRBJ2-1; 12 bases align to TRBD2. Germline-derived CDR1 and CDR2 are SGDLS and YYNGEE. V was clipped by 1 base and J by 6 bases; unmatched bases: 5. This CDR3 contains 16 residues. CDR3 sequence reads: CASSVLAGGPGNEQFF. DNA of the CDR3: TGTGCCAGCAGCGTACTAGCGGGAGGGCCCGGCAATGAGCAGTTCTTC.

The V and J genes are TRBV3-1 (or the pseudogene TRBV3-2) and TRBJ1-4, with D tentatively TRBD1 (6 bases). The CDR3 runs 18 residues. V was clipped by 0 bases and J by 0 bases, with 14 bases between them. Germline CDR1 reads LGHDT; CDR2 reads YNNKEL (reference sequence). CDR3 nucleotide sequence: TGTGCCAGCAGCCAAGACGAGGACAGCGCCGCAACTAATGAAAAACTGTTTTTT. It translates to CASSQDEDSAATNEKLFF.

This sequence joins TRBV9 and TRBJ2-3; 9 nucleotides match TRBD2. This CDR3 has 16 amino acids. Per the germline V gene, CDR1 is SGDLS and CDR2 is YYNGEE. Losses at the gene ends were 2 bases for V and 2 bases for J; bases not matched to a gene: 6. The CDR3 DNA follows: TGTGCCAGCAGCGTTAGCGGGAGTGGGACCACAGATACGCAGTATTTT. It is translated as CASSVSGSGTTDTQYF.

The rearrangement joins TRBV21-1 to TRBJ1-1; the table's TRBD1 call for D was not verified on the DNA. TRBV21-1 is assigned pseudogene status. The CDR3 has 14 amino acids. The chain's CDR3 is CASSKRTANTEAFF. The CDR3 nucleotides are TGTGCCAGCAGCAAACGCACAGCGAACACTGAAGCTTTCTTT.

The V gene is TRBV6-4, the J gene TRBJ1-3, with D tentatively TRBD1 (6 bases). CDR1 MRHNA and CDR2 SNTAGT come from the germline V gene. The CDR3 covers 13 residues. V lost 9 bases and J lost 2, with 11 bases in between. CDR3 coding DNA: TGTGCCAGTGAAACAGGGCCTGGAAACACCATATATTTT. It yields the protein CASETGPGNTIYF.

The CDR3 sequence is CASSLGRGDTGYKGTEAFF. For the CDR3, the DNA is TGTGCCAGCAGCTTGGGACGTGGGGATACAGGGTATAAGGGCACTGAAGCTTTCTTT. The V gene is TRBV5-4, the J gene TRBJ1-1, with D possibly matching TRBD1 (6 bases). The germline V gene encodes CDR1 SGHNT and CDR2 YYREEE (reference sequence). Between the trimmed V and J ends, which lost 0 bases and 4 bases, there was a span of 25 bases. CDR3 length equals 19 residues.